A selection of T cell receptor beta chains follows, all from one sample in a study of blood T cells in healthy people across ages. TCRdb processed the 5' RACE reads anew with MiXCR; each CDR3 protein has one entry. The table has roughly 1.5 million distinct CDR3 sequences, about 42% seen once. The source material was blood. The receptors shown here come from a woman aged 18-35 years in good health. Both conserved end residues are part of each CDR3. For some rows the clone size is stated as once, few or many, or as a class when expanded; others skip it.

14	TRBJ2-3	few	TRBV27	CASSLSNPTDTQYF
12	TRBJ2-1	.	TRBV7-2	CASSPLLAEQFF
15	TRBJ2-1	.	TRBV9	CASGKSGPSGDEQFF
12	TRBJ1-1	.	TRBV27	CASSFAGAEAFF
15	TRBJ1-2	few	TRBV5-1	CASSLTAGVPYGYTF
15	TRBJ1-6	many	TRBV6-5	CASSRRDRGNSPLHF
12	TRBJ2-3	.	TRBV4-1	CASSPDGDTQYF
15	TRBJ2-3	many	TRBV5-1	CASSLSGQGTDTQYF
13	TRBJ2-2	.	TRBV7-2	CASRTGTTGELFF
13	TRBJ1-1	many	TRBV6-5	CASRNTDHTEAFF
15	TRBJ1-1	once	TRBV6-2/TRBV6-3	CASSFNGVGNTEAFF
14	TRBJ2-3	few	TRBV18	CASSSLAAQDTQYF
15	TRBJ2-5	.	TRBV6-2/TRBV6-3	CASSATSGSINEQYF
13	TRBJ2-1	.	TRBV27	CASSLGPNYEQFF
16	TRBJ2-1	.	TRBV7-8	CASSPDLAGSYNEQFF
15	TRBJ1-4	.	TRBV19	CASSIYRGPREKLFF
16	TRBJ2-3	.	TRBV20-1	CSAGGIGTPRTDTQYF
15	TRBJ2-1	.	TRBV13	CASSLGLTSYNEQFF
18	TRBJ2-1	few	TRBV4-1	CASSQGIGWGDSYNEQFF
12	TRBJ2-5	once	TRBV29-1	CSVDAGQETQYF
15	TRBJ2-3	.	TRBV7-8	CASSLARPLGDTQYF
12	TRBJ2-3	.	TRBV24-1	CATSDETDTQYF
18	TRBJ2-6	.	TRBV11-2	CASSSLGRGPPGANVLTF
14	TRBJ2-7	once	TRBV6-5	CASRGQGATNEQYF